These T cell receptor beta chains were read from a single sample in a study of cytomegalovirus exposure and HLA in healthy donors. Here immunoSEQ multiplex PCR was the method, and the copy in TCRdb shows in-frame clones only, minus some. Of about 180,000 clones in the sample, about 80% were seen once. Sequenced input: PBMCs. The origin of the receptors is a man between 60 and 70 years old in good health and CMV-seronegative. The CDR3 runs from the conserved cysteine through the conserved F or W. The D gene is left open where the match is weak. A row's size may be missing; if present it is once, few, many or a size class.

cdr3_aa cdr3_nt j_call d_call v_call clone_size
CSVVAATNEKLFF TGCAGCGTTGTCGCAGCAACTAATGAAAAACTGTTTTTT TRBJ1-4 NA TRBV29-1 NA
CASSVRGSYQPQHF TGTGCCAGCAGCGTAAGAGGATCTTATCAGCCCCAGCATTTT TRBJ1-5 NA TRBV9 once
CASSGVGGNTEAFF TGTGCCAGCAGTGGGGTGGGAGGGAACACTGAAGCTTTCTTT TRBJ1-1 NA TRBV25-1 once
CASSQEGLRTDTQYF TGCGCCAGCAGCCAAGAAGGACTTCGCACAGATACGCAGTATTTT TRBJ2-3 NA TRBV4-3 NA
CASSRNRGSAGNTIYF TGTGCCAGCAGTCGAAACAGGGGATCGGCTGGAAACACCATATATTTT TRBJ1-3 TRBD1 TRBV6-6 NA
CASSPMGQGRADTQYF TGCGCCAGCAGCCCGATGGGACAGGGGAGGGCAGATACGCAGTATTTT TRBJ2-3 TRBD1 TRBV5-1 NA
CASSLWGGGYTF TGTGCCAGCAGCTTATGGGGAGGGGGCTACACCTTC TRBJ1-2 NA TRBV7-2 NA
CASSPNAQGSANSPLHF TGTGCCAGCTCACCTAACGCGCAGGGGTCTGCTAATTCACCCCTCCACTTT TRBJ1-6 NA TRBV18 once
CASSVDTNTGELFF TGTGCCAGCAGCGTAGACACGAACACCGGGGAGCTGTTTTTT TRBJ2-2 NA TRBV9 NA
CASSRPLMSLGRLGGSNYGYTF TGTGCCAGCAGTCGGCCCCTTATGAGTCTTGGTCGCCTGGGGGGATCCAATTATGGCTACACCTTC TRBJ1-2 NA TRBV2 NA
CASSSRGAPLNEQFF TGTGCCAGCAGCTCCCGGGGGGCCCCACTCAATGAGCAGTTCTTC TRBJ2-1 NA TRBV11-2 NA
CASSSDRGVFGTEAFF TGCGCCAGCAGCTCCGACAGGGGGGTATTCGGCACTGAAGCTTTCTTT TRBJ1-1 TRBD1 TRBV5-1 NA
CASSDDRRSTDQPQHF TGTGCCAGCAGTGACGATAGAAGAAGTACCGATCAGCCCCAGCATTTT TRBJ1-5 NA TRBV6-1 NA